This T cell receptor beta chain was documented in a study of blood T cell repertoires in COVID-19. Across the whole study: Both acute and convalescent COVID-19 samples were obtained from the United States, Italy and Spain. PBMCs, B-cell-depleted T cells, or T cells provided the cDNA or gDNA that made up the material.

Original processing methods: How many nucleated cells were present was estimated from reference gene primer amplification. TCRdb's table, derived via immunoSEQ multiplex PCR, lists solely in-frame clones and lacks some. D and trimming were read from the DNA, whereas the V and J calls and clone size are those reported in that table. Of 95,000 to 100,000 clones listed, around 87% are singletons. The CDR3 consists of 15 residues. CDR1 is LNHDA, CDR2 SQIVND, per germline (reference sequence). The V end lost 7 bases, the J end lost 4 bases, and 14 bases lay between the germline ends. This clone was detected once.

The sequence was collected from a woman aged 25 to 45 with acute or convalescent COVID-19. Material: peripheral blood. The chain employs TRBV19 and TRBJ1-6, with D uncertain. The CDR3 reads CASTNRGQYNSPLHF. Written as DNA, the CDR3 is TGTGCCAGTACCAATCGTGGGCAGTATAATTCACCCCTCCACTTT.